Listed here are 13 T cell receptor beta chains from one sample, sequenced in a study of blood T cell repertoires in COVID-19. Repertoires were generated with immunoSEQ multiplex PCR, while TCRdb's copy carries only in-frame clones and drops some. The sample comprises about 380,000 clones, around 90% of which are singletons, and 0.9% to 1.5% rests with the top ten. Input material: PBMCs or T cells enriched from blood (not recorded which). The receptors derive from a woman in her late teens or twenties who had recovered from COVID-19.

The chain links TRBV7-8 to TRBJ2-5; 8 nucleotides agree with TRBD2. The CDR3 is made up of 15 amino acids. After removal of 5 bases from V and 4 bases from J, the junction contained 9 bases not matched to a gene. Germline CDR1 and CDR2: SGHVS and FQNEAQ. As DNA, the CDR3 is TGTGCCAGCAGCCTTTTCTCGGGACTAGTAGAGACCCAGTACTTC. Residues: CASSLFSGLVETQYF.

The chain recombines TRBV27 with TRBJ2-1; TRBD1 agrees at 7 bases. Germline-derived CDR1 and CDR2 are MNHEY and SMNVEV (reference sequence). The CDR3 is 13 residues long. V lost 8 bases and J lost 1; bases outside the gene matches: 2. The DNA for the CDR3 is TGTGCCAGCGGGACAGCTTCCTACAATGAGCAGTTCTTC. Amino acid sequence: CASGTASYNEQFF.

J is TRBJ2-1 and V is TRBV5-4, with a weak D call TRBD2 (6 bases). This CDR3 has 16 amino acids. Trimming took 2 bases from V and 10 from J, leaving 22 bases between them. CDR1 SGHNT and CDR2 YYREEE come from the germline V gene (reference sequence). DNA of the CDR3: TGTGCCAGCAGCTTACTAGCCCCGGTGGGAATGGAAGAGCAGTTCTTC. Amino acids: CASSLLAPVGMEEQFF.

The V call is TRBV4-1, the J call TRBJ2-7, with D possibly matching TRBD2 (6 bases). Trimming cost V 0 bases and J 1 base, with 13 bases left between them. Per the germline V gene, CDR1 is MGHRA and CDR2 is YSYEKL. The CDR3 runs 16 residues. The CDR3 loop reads CASSQEPEGTSYEQYF. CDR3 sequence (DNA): TGCGCCAGCAGCCAAGAGCCGGAGGGGACTTCCTACGAGCAGTACTTC.

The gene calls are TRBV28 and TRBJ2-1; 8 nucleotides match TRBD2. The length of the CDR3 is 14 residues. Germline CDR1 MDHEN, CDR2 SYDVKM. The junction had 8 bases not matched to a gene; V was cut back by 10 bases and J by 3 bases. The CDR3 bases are TGTGCCACCAGAAGCGGGGGAAACTACAATGAGCAGTTCTTC. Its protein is CATRSGGNYNEQFF. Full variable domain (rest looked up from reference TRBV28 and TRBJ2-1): DVKVTQSSRYLVKRTGEKVFLECVQDMDHENMFWYRQDPGLGLRLIYFSYDVKMKEKGDIPEGYSVSREKKERFSLILESASTNQTSMYLCATRSGGNYNEQFFGPGTRLTVL.

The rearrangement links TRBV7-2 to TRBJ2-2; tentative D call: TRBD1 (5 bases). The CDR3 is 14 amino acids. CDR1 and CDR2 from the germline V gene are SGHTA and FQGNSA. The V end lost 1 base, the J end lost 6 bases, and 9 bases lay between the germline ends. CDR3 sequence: CASSLGGGSGELFF. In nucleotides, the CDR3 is TGTGCCAGCAGCTTAGGGGGCGGTTCCGGGGAGCTGTTTTTT.

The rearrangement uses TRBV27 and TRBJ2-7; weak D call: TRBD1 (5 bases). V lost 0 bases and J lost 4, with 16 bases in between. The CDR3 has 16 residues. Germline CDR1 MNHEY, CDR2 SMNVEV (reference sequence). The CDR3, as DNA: TGTGCCAGCAGTTTATCAATTTCAGGGTGGGGATACGAGCAGTACTTC. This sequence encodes CASSLSISGWGYEQYF.

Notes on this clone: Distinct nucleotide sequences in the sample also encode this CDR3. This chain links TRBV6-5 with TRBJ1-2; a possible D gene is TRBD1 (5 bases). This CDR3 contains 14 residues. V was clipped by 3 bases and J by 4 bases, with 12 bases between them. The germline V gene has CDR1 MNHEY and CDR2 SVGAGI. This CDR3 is CASSYSTALYGYTF. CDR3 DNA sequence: TGTGCCAGCAGTTATTCGACAGCGCTCTATGGCTACACCTTC.

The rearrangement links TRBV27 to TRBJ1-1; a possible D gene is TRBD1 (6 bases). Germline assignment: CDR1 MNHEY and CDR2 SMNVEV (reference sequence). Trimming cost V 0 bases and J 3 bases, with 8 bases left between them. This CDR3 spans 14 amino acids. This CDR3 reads CASSLSYRDTEAFF. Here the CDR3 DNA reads TGTGCCAGCAGTTTATCGTACAGGGACACTGAAGCTTTCTTT.

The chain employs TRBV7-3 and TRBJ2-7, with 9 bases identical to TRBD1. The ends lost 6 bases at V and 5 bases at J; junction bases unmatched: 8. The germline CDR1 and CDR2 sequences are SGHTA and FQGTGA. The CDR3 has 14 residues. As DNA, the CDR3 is TGTGCCAGCAGTCCCGGGACAGGGCTCCACGAGCAGTACTTC. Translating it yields CASSPGTGLHEQYF.

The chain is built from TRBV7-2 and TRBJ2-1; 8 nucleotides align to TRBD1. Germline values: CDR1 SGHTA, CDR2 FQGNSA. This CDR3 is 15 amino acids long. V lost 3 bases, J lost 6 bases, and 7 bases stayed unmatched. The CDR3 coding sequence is TGTGCCAGCAGCTTGACGACAGGGGTAGGCAATGAGCAGTTCTTC. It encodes CASSLTTGVGNEQFF. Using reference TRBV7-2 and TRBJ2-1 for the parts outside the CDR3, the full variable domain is GAGVSQSPSNKVTEKGKDVELRCDPISGHTALYWYRQSLGQGLEFLIYFQGNSAPDKSGLPSDRFSAERTGGSVSTLTIQRTQQEDSAVYLCASSLTTGVGNEQFFGPGTRLTVL.

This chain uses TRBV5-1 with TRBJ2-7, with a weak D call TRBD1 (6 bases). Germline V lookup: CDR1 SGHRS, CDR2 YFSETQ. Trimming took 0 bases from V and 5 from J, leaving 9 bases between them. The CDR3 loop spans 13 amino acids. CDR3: CASSLDRVNEQYF. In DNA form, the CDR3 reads TGCGCCAGCAGCTTGGACAGGGTAAACGAGCAGTACTTC.

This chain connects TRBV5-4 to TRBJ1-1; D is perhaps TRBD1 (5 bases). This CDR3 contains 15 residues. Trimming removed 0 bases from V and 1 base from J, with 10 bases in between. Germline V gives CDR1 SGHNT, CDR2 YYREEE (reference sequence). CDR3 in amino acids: CASSLEGWGNTEAFF. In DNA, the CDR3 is TGTGCCAGCAGCTTGGAGGGGTGGGGGAACACTGAAGCTTTCTTT.